A selection of T cell receptor beta chains follows, all from one sample in a study of blood T cell repertoires in COVID-19. This table comes from immunoSEQ multiplex PCR, and its TCRdb copy is limited to in-frame clones, with some not included. In the table there are around 50,000 clones, roughly nine tenths of which are singletons. Source material: peripheral blood. The receptor source for this set is a man between 65 and 79 years old with active COVID-19. CDR3s include the opening cysteine and the closing phenylalanine or tryptophan. A D gene is named only where the DNA matches it firmly. Not every row has a clone size; where given, it reads once, few, many or a size class.

.	TRBV10-1	TRBJ1-6	.	CASMTFPRPNSPLHF	TGCGCCAGCATGACATTTCCTCGCCCTAATTCACCCCTCCACTTT
.	TRBV28	TRBJ2-7	.	CASSLAGPSYEQYF	TGTGCCAGCAGTTTAGCAGGGCCCTCCTACGAGCAGTACTTC
.	TRBV15	TRBJ2-3	.	CATSREVVLRQGADTQYF	TGTGCCACCAGCAGAGAGGTGGTCTTACGACAAGGCGCAGATACGCAGTATTTT
.	TRBV7-8	TRBJ1-4	TRBD1	CASSLRDSKNEKLFF	TGTGCCAGCAGCCTCCGGGACAGTAAGAATGAAAAACTGTTTTTT
once	TRBV7-9	TRBJ2-2	.	CASSNPWLVVTGELFF	TGTGCCAGCAGCAATCCCTGGCTAGTGGTCACAGGGGAGCTGTTTTTT
.	TRBV7-5	TRBJ2-1	.	CVRSSSGREGEQFF	TGTGTCAGAAGTTCTAGCGGGAGAGAAGGTGAGCAGTTCTTC
.	TRBV6-2/TRBV6-3	TRBJ1-5	.	CASSYSSRGARDQPQHF	TGTGCCAGCAGTTACTCGTCTCGGGGGGCGAGGGATCAGCCCCAGCATTTT
once	TRBV7-2	TRBJ1-5	.	CASSQTGPHGPQHF	TGTGCCAGCAGCCAAACAGGGCCGCATGGGCCCCAGCATTTT
.	TRBV9	TRBJ2-1	TRBD2	CASSEGLAGGGYNEQFF	TGTGCCAGCAGCGAGGGACTAGCGGGAGGGGGGTACAATGAGCAGTTCTTC
.	TRBV7-2	TRBJ2-7	TRBD2	CASSVWRGTYEQYF	TGTGCCAGCTCCGTGTGGCGGGGGACCTACGAGCAGTACTTC
.	TRBV7-8	TRBJ1-3	.	CASSPTAGAFSGNTIYF	TGTGCCAGCAGCCCCACGGCAGGGGCCTTCTCTGGAAACACCATATATTTT
.	TRBV28	TRBJ2-7	TRBD2	CASSLAGELREQYF	TGTGCCAGCAGTCTAGCGGGAGAACTTAGGGAGCAGTACTTC
.	TRBV6-6	TRBJ1-1	.	CASRELGAEAFF	TGTGCCAGCAGAGAGCTCGGTGCTGAAGCTTTCTTT
.	TRBV5-1	TRBJ1-1	.	CASSPRSGMNTEAFF	TGCGCCAGCAGCCCTCGATCGGGTATGAACACTGAAGCTTTCTTT
.	TRBV5-1	TRBJ2-2	.	CASSLAGNTGELFF	TGCGCCAGCAGCTTGGCAGGGAACACCGGGGAGCTGTTTTTT
.	TRBV7-2	TRBJ2-3	.	CASSPRLVKTSTDTQYF	TGTGCCAGCAGCCCGAGACTCGTCAAGACTAGCACAGATACGCAGTATTTT
.	TRBV19	TRBJ2-5	TRBD2	CASRNSGTSGRETQYF	TGTGCCAGTAGGAACTCCGGGACTAGCGGGAGAGAGACCCAGTACTTC
.	TRBV9	TRBJ1-6	TRBD1	CASSAAGQNNSPLHF	TGTGCCAGCAGCGCTGCGGGACAGAATAATTCACCCCTCCACTTT
.	TRBV4-3	TRBJ2-1	TRBD2	CASSPRGGVVAGVGNEQFF	TGCGCCAGCAGCCCTCGGGGAGGGGTGGTAGCGGGAGTTGGTAATGAGCAGTTCTTC
.	TRBV5-1	TRBJ2-7	TRBD1	CASSLVSGTASYEQYF	TGCGCCAGCAGCTTGGTATCCGGGACAGCCTCCTACGAGCAGTACTTC
.	TRBV12-3/TRBV12-4	TRBJ1-2	TRBD1	CASSTWDSGYTF	TGTGCCAGCAGCACGTGGGACAGTGGCTACACCTTC
.	TRBV4-3	TRBJ2-5	TRBD2	CASSRRPGTKETQYF	TGCGCCAGCAGCCGCCGTCCCGGGACTAAAGAGACCCAGTACTTC